The clone carrying this T cell receptor (beta chain) appeared many times. The antigen remains undetermined. Patients chosen for sequencing had CD8+CD57+ cells that had expanded, as shown by flow cytometry. Every patient was diagnosed with severe acquired aplastic anemia. Among the patients, none had received any therapy at the time of blood sampling. These data come from a study of CD8+CD57+ T cells in acquired aplastic anemia. The overall study: Mean yield of DNA from sorted CD4+ and CD8+ cells was 2.5 to 4 ug. Findings and caveats of the study: Sharing between patients and controls was observed for twenty-nine CD8+ CDR3 sequences.

The template used for profiling TCR beta VDJ and CDR3 was genomic DNA. Via MiXCR, TCRdb re-called the reads, giving one row per CDR3 protein. The data hold about 180,000 distinct CDR3 sequences, with 40% to 50% observed a single time. This sequence originates from a human donor with aplastic anemia. Sequencing was done on a sample of sorted CD4+, CD8+, or CD8+CD57+ T cells (not recorded which) from PBMCs.

In DNA form, the CDR3 reads TGTGCCACCAGTGATTTTCTAGATTCGGGAAGCTCCTACAATGAGCAGTTCTTC. The encoded protein is CATSDFLDSGSSYNEQFF. The gene calls are TRBV24-1 and TRBJ2-1, with D possibly matching TRBD2 (5 bases). This CDR3 is 18 amino acids long. The germline gives CDR1 KGHDR, CDR2 SFDVKD. Trimming took 1 base from V and 0 from J, leaving 15 bases between them.